This record covers a single T cell receptor (beta chain). Which antigen it targets is not known. Base qualities are not at hand, and no much larger clone is one base apart. Receptor amplification or capture employed the immunoSEQ multiplex PCR assay. Per the source publication's procedure: A statistical classification framework was built for diagnosing cytomegalovirus status from the catalog of TCR beta chain sequences. TCRdb's version of the immuneACCESS table is confined to in-frame rearrangements and falls short of the full clone set. An unresolved V gene accounts for under half of the shortfall where checked; the remainder is of unknown origin. Clonal size and the V and J genes are those of that table, whereas D and trimming came from the DNA. This sample is represented by 50,000 to 65,000 clones; approximately 95% of them were singletons. Roughly 6.6% of the sample rests with the top ten. From the cysteine through the phenylalanine, the CDR3 covers 15 amino acids. Only CDR3 DNA is held: 45 bases, read in frame from base 1. Trimmed from V: 0 bases; trimmed from J: 5 bases; junction bases lacking a gene match: 4. The germline V gene specifies SGHRS as CDR1 and YFSETQ as CDR2.

The donors belonged to the validation cohort of around 120 subjects, which was separate from the roughly 670-subject first cohort. This entry belongs to a study of cytomegalovirus exposure and HLA in healthy donors (dated by TCRdb to about 2017). In the study overall: According to a later analysis, the approximately 120 validation repertoires were produced on the same platform as the 666 repertoires of the first cohort. The study was designed to test whether signatures of past pathogen exposure could be identified by cataloging public T cell receptors. Besides the first cohort of around 670 subjects, a separate validation cohort made up of 120 different subjects was used. High-throughput TCR immunosequencing, statistical association of individual TCRs with disease status, and machine learning were combined to predict cytomegalovirus infection status. Overall study results and their limits: Cytomegalovirus status was reported to be diagnosed by the classifier with high specificity and sensitivity in both the original and validation cohorts. A later analysis found that TCRs clustered in the first cohort also tended to co-occur in the 110 or so validation repertoires, with 94% of cluster scores above 0. In vitro tests confirmed that a few of the cytomegalovirus-associated TCR beta chains recognize cytomegalovirus antigens. Across donors, most TCR sequences were observed very rarely, whereas some public TCRs were present in many individuals. It was suggested by the authors that the approach could potentially be generalized to other disease states and immunological phenotypes. The study listed 150 to 200 TCR beta chains as associated with cytomegalovirus. A later analysis lacked HLA typing for the validation cohort, so it scored co-occurrence in that cohort across all 120 or so repertoires.

This TCR derives from a woman younger than 35 in good health and CMV-seropositive. The chain is encoded by TRBV5-1 joined to TRBJ1-4, with 7 junctional bases fitting TRBD1. The specimen was PBMCs. The nucleotide sequence is given as TGCGCCAGCAGCTTGGACAGGGGATCGAATGAAAAACTGTTTTTT. The resulting protein is CASSLDRGSNEKLFF. The CDR3, completed at both ends by the reference TRBV5-1 and TRBJ1-4 genes, gives the full variable domain KAGVTQTPRYLIKTRGQQVTLSCSPISGHRSVSWYQQTPGQGLQFLFEYFSETQRNKGNFPGRFSGRQFSNSRSEMNVSTLELGDSALYLCASSLDRGSNEKLFFGSGTQLSVL.